The 17 T cell receptor beta chains below were found in one sample sequenced in a study of long-term antiretroviral therapy in people with HIV. An immunoSEQ assay, version v3.0, was performed at survey level. Clones were read by immunoSEQ multiplex PCR, and TCRdb kept only the in-frame ones, dropping some. The profile shows about 30,000 clones, approximately 95% of them singletons. Sequencing used unsorted PBMCs, obtained 5.3 years after starting antiretroviral therapy. The receptors derive from a man between 50 and 59 years old with HIV.

This chain connects TRBV18 to TRBJ1-2; D unclear. Per germline, CDR1 KGHSH and CDR2 LQKENI. This CDR3 has 12 amino acids. Trimming took 10 bases from V and 0 from J, leaving 9 bases between them. Here the CDR3 DNA reads TGTGCCACCCGTGGGGCTAACTATGGCTACACCTTC. Its translation is CATRGANYGYTF.

The J gene is TRBJ1-3, the V gene TRBV9; D unclear. Trimming removed 0 bases at V and 4 bases at J, with 11 bases between. CDR3 length: 15 amino acids. Germline V CDR1 and CDR2: SGDLS, YYNGEE. CDR3: CASSVDARAGNTIYF. In nucleotides, the CDR3 is TGTGCCAGCAGCGTAGACGCCAGAGCAGGAAACACCATATATTTT.

This sequence joins TRBV9 and TRBJ1-6; D uncertain. CDR3 size: 14 residues. CDR1 and CDR2 from the germline V gene are SGDLS and YYNGEE. Trimming left V 4 bases short and J 9 bases short, with 14 bases between. CDR3 coding DNA: TGTGCCAGCAGCTCCCGCGGTGGAGTTTCACCCCTCCACTTT. Its translation: CASSSRGGVSPLHF.

This rearrangement joins TRBV19 to TRBJ2-7; D uncertain. Germline lookup yields CDR1 LNHDA and CDR2 SQIVND (reference sequence). The CDR3 has 9 residues. The CDR3: CGLTYEQYF. In nucleotides, the CDR3 is TGTGGCCTCACCTACGAGCAGTACTTC.

This chain uses TRBV7-8 with TRBJ2-3; 8 bases are shared with TRBD2. J was trimmed by 3 bases and V by 4 bases; bases with no gene match: 3. Per the germline V gene, CDR1 is SGHVS and CDR2 is FQNEAQ. This CDR3 has 14 amino acids. CDR3 nucleotide sequence: TGTGCCAGCAGCTCCGGGGGGGGTACAGATACGCAGTATTTT. This codes for CASSSGGGTDTQYF.

V gene TRBV23-1 combines with J gene TRBJ2-7; tentative D call: TRBD1 (8 bases). TRBV23-1 is reported as an ORF; its role is uncertain. Trimming cost V 0 bases and J 2 bases, with 17 bases left between them. The CDR3 is 17 amino acids. The CDR3 DNA sequence: TGCGCCAGCAGTCAATCAAGGACAGGGAGGGGGACCTACGAGCAGTACTTC. Translation: CASSQSRTGRGTYEQYF.

V and J are TRBV28 and TRBJ2-3; unclear D gene. V gave up 3 bases and J gave up 1 base, with 8 bases separating them. CDR1 is MDHEN, CDR2 SYDVKM, per germline. CDR3 size: 14 residues. CDR3 residues: CASSFVAGTDTQYF. CDR3 in DNA: TGTGCCAGCAGTTTTGTGGCTGGCACAGATACGCAGTATTTT.

This chain joins TRBV29-1 and TRBJ1-3; D may be TRBD1 (5 bases). Germline V gives CDR1 SQVTM, CDR2 ANQGSEA. This CDR3 has 17 residues. V was trimmed by 4 bases and J by 0 bases, leaving 19 bases between them. CDR3 region: CSVVEGEKARSGNTIYF. In DNA form, the CDR3 reads TGCAGCGTTGTGGAAGGGGAAAAAGCTCGCTCTGGAAACACCATATATTTT.

V usage is TRBV5-6 and J usage is TRBJ2-3, with D unclear. V was shortened by 0 bases and J by 7 bases, with 12 bases between the two germline ends. CDR1 SGHDT and CDR2 YYEEEE come from the germline V gene. The CDR3 sequence is 14 residues long. CDR3 coding DNA: TGTGCCAGCAGCTTGGTATCTACCAGCCATACGCAGTATTTT. This sequence encodes CASSLVSTSHTQYF. Full variable domain (missing parts from reference TRBV5-6 and TRBJ2-3): DAGVTQSPTHLIKTRGQQVTLRCSPKSGHDTVSWYQQALGQGPQFIFQYYEEEERQRGNFPDRFSGHQFPNYSSELNVNALLLGDSALYLCASSLVSTSHTQYFGPGTRLTVL.

The rearrangement links TRBV4-2 to TRBJ2-3; perhaps D is TRBD1 or TRBD2 (5 bases each). Germline V gene lookup returns CDR1 LGHNA and CDR2 YNFKEQ. The CDR3 is 18 residues long. Trimming pared 2 bases from V and 0 bases from J, leaving 18 bases between. DNA of the CDR3: TGTGCCAGCAGCCAACTAACCTCGGGACCCACTAGCACAGATACGCAGTATTTT. Its protein is CASSQLTSGPTSTDTQYF.

This chain joins TRBV7-2 and TRBJ2-7, with 7 positions matching TRBD1. V trimming: 4 bases; J trimming: 2 bases; junction bases outside the gene matches: 8. The CDR3 extends over 15 amino acids. Germline V gene sequence: CDR1 SGHTA, CDR2 FQGNSA. CDR3 sequence reads: CASSWLGDRAYEQYF. The CDR3 nucleotides read TGTGCCAGCAGCTGGCTTGGGGACAGAGCCTACGAGCAGTACTTC.

The chain carries TRBV27 and TRBJ2-5; D possibly matches TRBD1 or TRBD2 (5 bases each). CDR3 size: 16 residues. CDR1 is MNHEY and CDR2 is SMNVEV in the germline V gene (reference sequence). Trimming cost V 1 base and J 5 bases, with 17 bases left between them. The CDR3 here is CASSLLGTQPSETQYF. Here the CDR3 DNA reads TGTGCCAGCAGTTTATTAGGGACCCAGCCCTCGGAGACCCAGTACTTC.

V is TRBV6-1 and J is TRBJ2-3; D gene uncertain. CDR1 MNHNS and CDR2 SASEGT come from the germline V gene. Trimming removed 0 bases from V and 7 bases from J, with 8 bases in between. This CDR3 is built from 13 residues. Written as DNA, the CDR3 is TGTGCCAGCAGTGAAGCCACATTTTATACGCAGTATTTT. Translated: CASSEATFYTQYF.

As DNA, the CDR3 is TGTGCCAGCAGCGTAGGGGGACAGGGACCCTACGAGCAGTACTTC. This sequence encodes CASSVGGQGPYEQYF. The chain carries TRBV9 and TRBJ2-7; TRBD1 matches at 9 bases. J gave up 2 bases and V 0 bases, and 3 bases lay outside the gene matches. CDR1 SGDLS and CDR2 YYNGEE come from the germline V gene. This CDR3 has 15 amino acids.

V gene TRBV6-1 combines with J gene TRBJ2-3; 8 bases line up with TRBD1. Germline trimming cut 10 bases from V and 1 base from J; bases unmatched to any gene: 7. Germline V gene data show CDR1 as MNHNS and CDR2 as SASEGT. The length of the CDR3 is 14 residues. CDR3 in DNA: TGTGCCACCGGGGCAGGGGGCGGCACAGATACGCAGTATTTT. As protein: CATGAGGGTDTQYF.

The chain links TRBV5-1 to TRBJ2-5; D possibly corresponds to TRBD2 (5 bases). This CDR3 has 14 residues. Looked up from germline, CDR1 is SGHRS and CDR2 is YFSETQ. Trimming stripped 3 bases from V and 4 bases from J, with 13 bases between. The DNA of the CDR3 is TGCGCCAGCAGCTCGACTAACCCGGTAGAGACCCAGTACTTC. The encoded protein is CASSSTNPVETQYF.

The chain has TRBV5-4 and TRBJ2-2, with 9 bases lining up with TRBD1. The CDR3 is 14 amino acids. CDR1 is SGHNT, CDR2 YYREEE, per germline (reference sequence). Germline trimming cut 5 bases from V and 4 bases from J; bases unmatched to any gene: 3. The CDR3 DNA follows: TGTGCCAGCAGGGGACAGGGAGGCACCGGGGAGCTGTTTTTT. Encoded protein: CASRGQGGTGELFF.